This TCR beta chain was found in a study of Ad26.COV2.S vaccination and SARS-CoV-2 variants. Study-level background: Intramuscular Ad26.COV2.S at 5x10^10 or 1x10^11 viral particles.

V lost 2 bases and J 0 bases, leaving 13 bases between the germline ends. Germline values: CDR1 SEHNR, CDR2 FQNEAQ (reference sequence). The CDR3 is made up of 16 amino acids. This clone was found a few times. Measured with immunoSEQ multiplex PCR; TCRdb has only the in-frame clones, and not every one. The top ten hold around 1.6% of the sample, which has about 500,000 clones, roughly 87% seen once. The treatment here: some 20 received Ad26.COV2.S at low or high dose, single or two shots; several received placebo; per-sample allocation not given. At day 63 after the first vaccine or placebo injection, samples were drawn.

The clonotype was recovered from a person aged 18-65 years who received the Ad26.COV2.S COVID-19 vaccine or a placebo. The chain uses TRBV7-9 and TRBJ1-2; TRBD1 might be the D (6 bases). Source: peripheral blood, taken in a trial of Ad26.COV2.S vaccine versus placebo. DNA of the CDR3: TGTGCCAGCAGCTTATCAGGGGCCCGAGCTAACTATGGCTACACCTTC. It codes for CASSLSGARANYGYTF. The whole variable domain, remainder taken from reference TRBV7-9 and TRBJ1-2, is DTGVSQNPRHKITKRGQNVTFRCDPISEHNRLYWYRQTLGQGPEFLTYFQNEAQLEKSRLLSDRFSAERPKGSFSTLEIQRTEQGDSAMYLCASSLSGARANYGYTFGSGTRLTVV.